A selection of T cell receptor beta chains follows, all from one sample in a study of T-cell memory formation after mild COVID-19. TCRdb processed the 5' RACE reads anew with MiXCR; each CDR3 protein has one entry. The sample gives fewer than 350,000 distinct CDR3 sequences, around a sixth of which show up once; around 22% is in the top ten. Sequenced sample: PBMCs or a T cell subset sorted from them (not recorded which). These receptors were obtained from a man between 18 and 35 years old who had mild COVID-19 (a few samples of this study predate the infection). Cell type and time point are not known. Both conserved end residues are part of each CDR3. The D gene is left open where the match is weak.

d_gene,j_gene,v_gene,CDR3aa
-,TRBJ1-6,TRBV11-2,CASSLGPSGGSPLHF
-,TRBJ2-5,TRBV7-2,CASSVDSGQTQYF
-,TRBJ2-3,TRBV11-2,CASNPNSRPTDTQYF
-,TRBJ1-1,TRBV12-3/TRBV12-4,CASSFSTEAFF
-,TRBJ2-5,TRBV11-2,CASSPEGSSGETQYF
TRBD1,TRBJ2-2,TRBV6-2/TRBV6-3,CASSRTQTGAGELFF
-,TRBJ2-1,TRBV5-1,CASSFRPGFPREQFF
-,TRBJ2-7,TRBV7-6,CASSSYRVNEQYF
TRBD1,TRBJ2-6,TRBV19,CASNQGAGANVLTF
TRBD2,TRBJ2-7,TRBV20-1,CSAQKRGPSYEQYF
TRBD1,TRBJ1-2,TRBV4-2,CASSRGDRANYGYTF
-,TRBJ2-4,TRBV11-2,CASSPRRGGLAKNIQYF
-,TRBJ2-7,TRBV24-1,CATSDGNSYEQYF
-,TRBJ1-1,TRBV5-1,CASSQTGARMNTEAFF
-,TRBJ2-3,TRBV20-1,CSPWRASTDTQYF
TRBD2,TRBJ2-3,TRBV11-2,CASSHWRGDRDTQYF
-,TRBJ2-2,TRBV4-3,CASSQEVSARINTGELFF
TRBD2,TRBJ2-1,TRBV7-6,CASSSTSGTNNEQFF
-,TRBJ1-5,TRBV5-5,CASSLGLQGAHQPQHF
-,TRBJ1-4,TRBV5-1,CASSLRTSPNEKLFF
-,TRBJ1-1,TRBV6-5,CASSYNTGFTEAFF
TRBD2,TRBJ2-7,TRBV7-8,CASSWTGTSYEQYF